These 16 T cell receptor beta chains share one sample of origin, sequenced in a study of cytomegalovirus exposure and HLA in healthy donors. The data were produced by immunoSEQ multiplex PCR, yet TCRdb's version contains in-frame clones alone and is incomplete. The sample shows approximately 130,000 clones, about 90% of them seen only once. The sample comprised PBMCs. The receptors originated from a woman younger than 30 in good health and CMV-seronegative.

The chain couples TRBV7-6 to TRBJ2-7; TRBD2 might be the D (5 bases). V was cut by 5 bases and J by 4 bases, with 21 bases left in between. CDR3 length: 16 amino acids. In germline, CDR1 is SGHVS, CDR2 FNYEAQ. The CDR3 coding sequence is TGTGCCAGCAGCCAGCTAAGCGGATTTGGGTTGTACGAGCAGTACTTC. Translation gives CASSQLSGFGLYEQYF.

The gene calls are TRBV5-1 and TRBJ1-1; D is unclear. The germline V gene encodes CDR1 SGHRS and CDR2 YFSETQ. Trimming took off 1 base at V and 6 bases at J, with 13 bases between the two ends. This CDR3 region has 14 residues. The CDR3 sequence is CASSLLGRKAEAFF. The CDR3 nucleotides are TGCGCCAGCAGCTTGCTGGGGAGGAAGGCTGAAGCTTTCTTT.

This clone has more than one count but fewer than ten. V and J are TRBV5-5 and TRBJ1-6; a possible D gene is TRBD1 (6 bases). The CDR3 runs 14 residues. Germline V gene lookup returns CDR1 SGHKS and CDR2 YYEKEE (reference sequence). Trimming removed 4 bases at V and 5 bases at J, with 10 bases between. CDR3 in amino acids: CASSTGTNNSPLHF. DNA for the CDR3: TGTGCCAGCAGCACCGGGACAAATAATTCACCCCTCCACTTT.

The J gene is TRBJ2-3, the V gene TRBV5-8, with 14 bases lining up with TRBD2. Germline V lookup: CDR1 SGHTS, CDR2 YDEGEE. V was pared by 4 bases and J by 4 bases, with 5 bases of the junction left unmatched. There are 16 residues in the CDR3. CDR3 DNA: TGTGCCAGCAGCCACGGGACTAGCGGGAGCGCAGATACGCAGTATTTT. Protein sequence: CASSHGTSGSADTQYF.

The chain joins TRBV9 to TRBJ1-6; D unresolved. The CDR3 loop spans 14 amino acids. Germline V lookup: CDR1 SGDLS, CDR2 YYNGEE. V shed 4 bases and J shed 9 bases, with 14 bases lying between them. The CDR3 spells CASSPLKGGSPLHF. The CDR3, as DNA: TGTGCCAGCAGCCCGCTGAAAGGCGGTTCACCCCTCCACTTT.

The count of this clone is one. V gene TRBV6-5 combines with J gene TRBJ1-4, with D maybe TRBD1 (5 bases). CDR3 length: 13 residues. Looked up from germline, CDR1 is MNHEY and CDR2 is SVGAGI. V was trimmed by 8 bases and J by 8 bases, leaving 15 bases between them. The CDR3 is CASLRQGEEKLFF. For the CDR3, the DNA is TGTGCCAGCCTTCGGCAGGGTGAAGAAAAACTGTTTTTT.

The chain employs TRBV27 and TRBJ1-5; D is possibly TRBD1 (5 bases). Germline CDR1 is MNHEY and CDR2 is SMNVEV (reference sequence). V was trimmed by 3 bases and J by 5 bases, leaving 11 bases between them. The CDR3 extends over 14 amino acids. CDR3: CASSFQGGDQPQHF. CDR3 DNA sequence: TGTGCCAGCAGTTTCCAGGGAGGGGATCAGCCCCAGCATTTT.

The V gene is TRBV18, the J gene TRBJ1-2; the D gene is possibly TRBD1 (6 bases). V dropped 3 bases and J dropped 6 bases, with 11 bases sitting between them. There are 13 residues in the CDR3. Germline loops: CDR1 KGHSH, CDR2 LQKENI. CDR3 in amino acids: CASSPSRDNGYTF. The CDR3 DNA sequence: TGTGCCAGCTCACCGTCCAGGGACAATGGCTACACCTTC.

The V call is TRBV9, the J call TRBJ2-2; 16 positions match TRBD2. Trimming cost V 4 bases and J 4 bases; bases outside gene matches: 7. This CDR3 comprises 18 residues. Germline loops: CDR1 SGDLS, CDR2 YYNGEE. In nucleotides, the CDR3 is TGTGCCAGCAGCCTGGGACTAGCGGGGGGGCCGGGCACCGGGGAGCTGTTTTTT. Translated: CASSLGLAGGPGTGELFF.

V usage is TRBV19 and J usage is TRBJ1-2; 7 positions match TRBD1. Per germline, CDR1 LNHDA and CDR2 SQIVND (reference sequence). V was pared by 4 bases and J by 3 bases, with 11 bases of the junction left unmatched. This CDR3 spans 16 amino acids. The DNA for the CDR3 is TGTGCCAGTAGTAGAGTGCAGGGGGGCGACTACTATGGCTACACCTTC. Encoded protein: CASSRVQGGDYYGYTF.

The genes are TRBV6-1 and TRBJ1-4, with 9 bases aligning to TRBD1. The CDR3 spans 16 residues. Germline V gene sequence: CDR1 MNHNS, CDR2 SASEGT. With V trimmed by 2 bases and J by 14 bases, 15 bases remained unmatched. The DNA of the CDR3 is TGTGCCAGCAGTGAATCCCCTCGGGACAGGGACCACGGGCTGTTTTTT. Protein sequence: CASSESPRDRDHGLFF.

J is TRBJ2-5 and V is TRBV5-1; tentative D call: TRBD2 (6 bases). Trimming pared 0 bases from V and 2 bases from J, leaving 11 bases between. The CDR3 is made up of 15 amino acids. Germline CDR1 SGHRS, CDR2 YFSETQ. CDR3 nucleotide sequence: TGCGCCAGCAGCTTGGGCGGGACGGAACAAGAGACCCAGTACTTC. Encoded protein: CASSLGGTEQETQYF.

V gene TRBV5-1 combines with J gene TRBJ1-4, with 8 bases aligning to TRBD1. Trimming removed 0 bases from V and 5 bases from J; junction bases left unmatched: 0. The CDR3 is made up of 14 amino acids. Germline V CDR1 and CDR2: SGHRS, YFSETQ. CDR3: CASSLGQGNEKLFF. Here the CDR3 DNA reads TGCGCCAGCAGCTTGGGACAGGGGAATGAAAAACTGTTTTTT.

A few counts support this clone. The CDR3 loop reads CASSQGQGANYGYTF. The CDR3 DNA reads as TGTGCCAGCAGCCAGGGACAGGGGGCGAACTATGGCTACACCTTC. The chain is built from TRBV7-9 and TRBJ1-2; 12 bases align to TRBD1. The V gene end was trimmed by 5 bases and the J gene end by 2 bases; junction bases not matched to a gene: 3. Per germline, CDR1 SEHNR and CDR2 FQNEAQ (reference sequence). The CDR3 is 15 residues long. Filled out from reference TRBV7-9 and TRBJ1-2, the complete variable domain reads DTGVSQNPRHKITKRGQNVTFRCDPISEHNRLYWYRQTLGQGPEFLTYFQNEAQLEKSRLLSDRFSAERPKGSFSTLEIQRTEQGDSAMYLCASSQGQGANYGYTFGSGTRLTVV.

CDR3 sequence (DNA): TGTGCCACAAAGGGACAAAGCACAGATACGCAGTATTTT. This translates into CATKGQSTDTQYF. This rearrangement joins TRBV28 to TRBJ2-3; tentative D call: TRBD1 (6 bases). The CDR3 sequence is 13 residues long. Germline assignment: CDR1 MDHEN and CDR2 SYDVKM. Trimming shortened V by 10 bases and J by 0 bases, and 11 bases separated the two germline ends.

This clone was detected once. The chain is built from TRBV5-5 and TRBJ2-5, with D possibly being TRBD1 (7 bases). The germline CDR1 and CDR2 sequences are SGHKS and YYEKEE (reference sequence). V lost 7 bases and J lost 2, with 18 bases in between. The CDR3 has 15 residues. This CDR3 is CASGRLGGQQETQYF. CDR3 nucleotides: TGTGCCAGCGGAAGACTAGGGGGACAGCAAGAGACCCAGTACTTC.